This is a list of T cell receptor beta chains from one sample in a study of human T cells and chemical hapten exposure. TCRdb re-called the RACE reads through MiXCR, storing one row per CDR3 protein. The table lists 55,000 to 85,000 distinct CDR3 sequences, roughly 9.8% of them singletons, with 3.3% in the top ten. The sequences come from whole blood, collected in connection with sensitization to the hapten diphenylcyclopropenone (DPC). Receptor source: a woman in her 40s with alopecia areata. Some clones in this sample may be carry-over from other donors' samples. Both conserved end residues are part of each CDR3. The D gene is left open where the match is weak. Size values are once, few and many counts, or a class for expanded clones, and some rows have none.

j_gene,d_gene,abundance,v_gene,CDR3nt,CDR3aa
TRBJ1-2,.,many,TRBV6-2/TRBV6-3,TGTGCCAGCAGTTTCGGGACGAGAGTCTATGGCTACACCTTC,CASSFGTRVYGYTF
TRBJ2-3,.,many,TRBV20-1,TGCAGTGCTAGATCCGGGGGTGGCACAGATACGCAGTATTTT,CSARSGGGTDTQYF
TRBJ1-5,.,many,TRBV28,TGTGCCAGCAGTATATCGGGACGGGCTAATCAGCCCCAGCATTTT,CASSISGRANQPQHF
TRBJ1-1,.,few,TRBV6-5,TGTGCCAGCAGTTACAGGGGGAACACTGAAGCTTTCTTT,CASSYRGNTEAFF
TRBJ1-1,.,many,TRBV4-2,TGTGCCAGCAGCCAAGGCTACAGGAGGAACACTGAAGCTTTCTTT,CASSQGYRRNTEAFF
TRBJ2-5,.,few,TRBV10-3,TGTGCCATCAGTGACCTGGAGACCCAGTACTTC,CAISDLETQYF
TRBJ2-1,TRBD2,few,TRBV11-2,TGTGCCAGCAGCCAAGGGAGGGCTAGCGGGGGGCATGGTGAGCAGTTCTTC,CASSQGRASGGHGEQFF
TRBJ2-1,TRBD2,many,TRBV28,TGTGCCAGCACCGTGACTAGCGGGGGGGCCTATGAGCAGTTCTTC,CASTVTSGGAYEQFF
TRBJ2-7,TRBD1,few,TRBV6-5,TGTGCCAGCAGTCCAGGGACAGCCTTTCTTGACGAGCAGTACTTC,CASSPGTAFLDEQYF
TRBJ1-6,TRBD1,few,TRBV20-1,TGCAGTGCTAGACCGCGGGACAGGGACGGGTCACCCCTCCACTTT,CSARPRDRDGSPLHF
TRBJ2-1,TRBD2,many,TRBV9,TGTGCCAGCGCCCCGGGACTACCATCCAATGAGCAGTTCTTC,CASAPGLPSNEQFF
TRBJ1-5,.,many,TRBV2,TGTGCCAGCAGTTTCTCAAAGGGCAATCAGCCCCAGCATTTT,CASSFSKGNQPQHF
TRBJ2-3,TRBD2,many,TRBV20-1,TGCAGTGAAAAGGCGGGGGGCAGCACAGATACGCAGTATTTT,CSEKAGGSTDTQYF
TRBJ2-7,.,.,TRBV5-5,TGTGCCAGCAGCTTTGCGGCCCCCTACGAGCAGTACTTC,CASSFAAPYEQYF
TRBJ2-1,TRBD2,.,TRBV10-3,TGTGCCATCAGTGAGTCCGGGGGGGCTTGGGATGAGCAGTTCTTC,CAISESGGAWDEQFF
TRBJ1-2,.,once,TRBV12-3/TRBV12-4,TGTGCCAGCAGTTCTGAAGGGCGTTATGGCTACACCTTC,CASSSEGRYGYTF
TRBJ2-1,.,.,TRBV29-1,TGCAGCATCCACGGGACAAATAGCCCCTACAATGAGCAGTTCTTC,CSIHGTNSPYNEQFF
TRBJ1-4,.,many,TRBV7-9,TGTGCCAGCAGCTTAGTGAGTGAAAAACTGTTTTTT,CASSLVSEKLFF
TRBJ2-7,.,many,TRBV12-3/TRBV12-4,TGTGCCAGCAGTTTAGCAGGGAATTTGGTCTACGAGCAGTACTTC,CASSLAGNLVYEQYF
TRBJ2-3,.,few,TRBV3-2,TGTGCCAGCAGCCAGGCTGTCCGGTCGGTGGGGGGCTCAGGCACAGATACGCAGTATTTT,CASSQAVRSVGGSGTDTQYF
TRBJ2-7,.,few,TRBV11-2,TGTGCCAGCAGCTTAGCGCCCTACGAGCAGTACTTC,CASSLAPYEQYF
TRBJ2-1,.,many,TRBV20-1,TGCAGTGCTAGGTCGGCGGGGGCCGAAGTAAATGAGCAGTTCTTC,CSARSAGAEVNEQFF
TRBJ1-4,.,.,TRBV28,TGTGCCAGCACCGGGGATAATGAAAAACTGTTTTTT,CASTGDNEKLFF
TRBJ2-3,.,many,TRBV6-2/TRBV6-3,TGTGCCAGCGGGATTGGAGATACGCAGTATTTT,CASGIGDTQYF
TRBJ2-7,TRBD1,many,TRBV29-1,TGCAGCGTTGCCAGGGGGTCCTACGAGCAGTACTTC,CSVARGSYEQYF
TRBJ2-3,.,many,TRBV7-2,TGTGCCAGCAGCTCCCCGAGCCCCACAGATACGCAGTATTTT,CASSSPSPTDTQYF
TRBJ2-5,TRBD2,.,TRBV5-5,TGTGCCAGCATCCAGAGGGTCGGGGGGCAAGAGACCCAGTACTTC,CASIQRVGGQETQYF
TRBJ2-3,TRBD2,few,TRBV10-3,TGTGCCATCAGAGACGGACTAGCGGGGGGGCCGGATACGCAGTATTTT,CAIRDGLAGGPDTQYF
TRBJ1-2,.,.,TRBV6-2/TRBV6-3,TGTGCCAGCAGTTACGGGGCACCCTATGGCTACACCTTC,CASSYGAPYGYTF
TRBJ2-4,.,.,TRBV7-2,TGTGCCAGCGGGACGTGGGACAAAAACATTCAGTACTTC,CASGTWDKNIQYF
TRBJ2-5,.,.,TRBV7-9,TGTGCCAGCAGCTTAGGCGGCCCCTGGGAGACCCAGTACTTC,CASSLGGPWETQYF
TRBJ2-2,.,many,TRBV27,TGTGCCAGCAGTTCTTGGGGGGACACCGGGGAGCTGTTTTTT,CASSSWGDTGELFF
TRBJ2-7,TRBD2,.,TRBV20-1,TGCAGTGCTAGAGACGGTCTAGCGGGGGTTCCCTACGAGCAGTACTTC,CSARDGLAGVPYEQYF
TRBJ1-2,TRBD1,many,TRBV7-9,TGTGCCAGCAGCTCGCCAATCTGGACAGGGGGCCCCGAGAACTATGGCTACACCTTC,CASSSPIWTGGPENYGYTF
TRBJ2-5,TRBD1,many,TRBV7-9,TGTGCCAGCAGCTCGGGACAGGCCCAAGAGACCCAGTACTTC,CASSSGQAQETQYF
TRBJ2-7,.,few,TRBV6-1,TGTGCCAGCAGAACACAGGGTAGTATCGAGCAGTACTTC,CASRTQGSIEQYF
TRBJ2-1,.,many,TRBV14,TGTGCCAGCAGCCGTCTTCCGGGCGGGGCCTACAATGAGCAGTTCTTC,CASSRLPGGAYNEQFF
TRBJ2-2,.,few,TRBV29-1,TGCAGCGTTGAAGACAGGGACTACACCGGGGAGCTGTTTTTT,CSVEDRDYTGELFF
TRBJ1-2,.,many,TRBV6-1,TGTGCCAGCAGTGAAGGACAGCCCTCTAACTATGGCTACACCTTC,CASSEGQPSNYGYTF
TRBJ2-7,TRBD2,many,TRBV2,TGTGCCAGGGAGGGACTAGGGACTTCCGCCGAGCAGTACTTC,CAREGLGTSAEQYF
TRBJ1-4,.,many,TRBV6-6,TGTGCCAGCAGTCGATGGCCCCGGGAAAAACTGTTTTTT,CASSRWPREKLFF
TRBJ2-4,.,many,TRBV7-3,TGTGCCAGCAGCTTAATCTTCCTCACCGACAAAAACATTCAGTACTTC,CASSLIFLTDKNIQYF
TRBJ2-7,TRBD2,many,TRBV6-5,TGTGCCAGCAGTCTTAGCGGGGTCGGGTGGGAGCAGTACTTC,CASSLSGVGWEQYF
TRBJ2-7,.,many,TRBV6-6,TGTGCCAGCAGTTCATTTTCCGAGCAGTACTTC,CASSSFSEQYF
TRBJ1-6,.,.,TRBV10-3,TGTGCCATCGCCCGGCGTGGGGGGGAGGATTCACCCCTCCACTTT,CAIARRGGEDSPLHF
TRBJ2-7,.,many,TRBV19,TGTGCCAGTAGTATTGACTTCGACGAGCAGTACTTC,CASSIDFDEQYF
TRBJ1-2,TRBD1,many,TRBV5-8,TGTGCCAGCAGCCCGGACAGGGAGAACTATGGCTACACCTTC,CASSPDRENYGYTF